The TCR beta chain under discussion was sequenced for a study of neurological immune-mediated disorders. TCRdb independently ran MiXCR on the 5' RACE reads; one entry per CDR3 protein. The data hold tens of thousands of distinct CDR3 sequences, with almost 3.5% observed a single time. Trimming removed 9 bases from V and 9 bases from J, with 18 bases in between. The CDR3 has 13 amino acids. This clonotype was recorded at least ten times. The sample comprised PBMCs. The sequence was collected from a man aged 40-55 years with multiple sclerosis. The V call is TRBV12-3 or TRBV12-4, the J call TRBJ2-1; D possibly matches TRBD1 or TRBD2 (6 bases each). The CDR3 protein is CASRQAGYFEQFF. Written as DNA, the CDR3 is TGTGCCAGTAGACAGGCGGGGTATTTTGAGCAGTTCTTC.